This TCR beta chain appears in the sequencing data of a study of regulatory T cells in long-lasting Graves disease. Documented time point: newly diagnosed GD, antithyroid drugs for less than 3 months. RNA isolated from PBMCs was used to make the TCR library. Arm-PCR of CDR3 regions and iRepertoire HTBI primers were the basis on which TCR beta libraries were built. TCRdb reprocessed the multiplex PCR reads via MiXCR and lists one record per CDR3 protein. The table has approximately 560,000 distinct CDR3 sequences, roughly 15% seen once. Study observations and caveats: Persistent disease favored TRBV28, TRBJ1-2 and TRBJ2-5.

Between the trimmed V and J ends, which lost 5 bases and 5 bases, there was a span of 7 bases. Germline loops: CDR1 SGHRS, CDR2 YFSETQ. The CDR3 length is 11 residues. This clonotype was observed a handful of times. Its target is not known. The same data also went into a second study, on T cells in Graves' hyperthyroidism and ophthalmopathy.

V usage is TRBV5-1 and J usage is TRBJ1-1, with a possible D match to TRBD1 (5 bases). This TCR was sampled from a man aged 18 to 29 with Graves disease. Material: peripheral blood mononuclear cells (PBMCs), obtained at new diagnosis, from a patient treated with antithyroid drugs. CDR3 sequence (DNA): TGCGCCAGCAGAGGGGAAACTGAAGCTTTCTTT. This translates into CASRGETEAFF. Full variable domain (rest looked up from reference TRBV5-1 and TRBJ1-1): KAGVTQTPRYLIKTRGQQVTLSCSPISGHRSVSWYQQTPGQGLQFLFEYFSETQRNKGNFPGRFSGRQFSNSRSEMNVSTLELGDSALYLCASRGETEAFFGQGTRLTVV.